Presented here are 14 T cell receptor beta chains from one specimen sequenced in a study of blood T cell repertoires in COVID-19 (dated by TCRdb to about 2020). The protocol used for the library was the immunoSEQ multiplex PCR assay. Drawn from immuneACCESS, this table holds only the in-frame rearrangements with V and J called that TCRdb kept. Clones are partly lost; checked studies trace under half to an unresolved V gene and leave the rest unexplained. The sample table contains about 320,000 clones; only one count was recorded for 85% of them. The top ten constitute under 2% of the sample. The material sequenced was PBMCs or T cells enriched from blood (not recorded which). These receptors were collected from a woman between 25 and 40 years old who had been exposed to COVID-19.

The chain has TRBV19 and TRBJ2-1; 12 bases are a match to TRBD2. The V segment lost 5 bases and the J segment 6 bases; nucleotides outside the gene matches: 8. The CDR3 covers 16 residues. The germline CDR1 and CDR2 sequences are LNHDA and SQIVND (reference sequence). Here the CDR3 reads CASSPGLAGRRNEQFF. The CDR3 DNA is TGTGCCAGTAGTCCCGGACTAGCGGGACGTCGCAATGAGCAGTTCTTC.

The J gene is TRBJ1-4, the V gene TRBV7-2, with D tentatively TRBD1 (6 bases). CDR1 and CDR2 (germline): SGHTA, FQGNSA. CDR3 length: 15 amino acids. With 4 bases removed from V and 6 bases from J, the gap between germline ends came to 15 bases. CDR3 sequence: CASSSIQGMDEKLFF. The CDR3 region has the DNA TGTGCCAGCAGCTCGATACAGGGCATGGATGAAAAACTGTTTTTT.

V gene TRBV10-1 combines with J gene TRBJ2-1; TRBD1 matches 8 bases. The trim removed 9 bases at V and 5 bases at J, leaving 6 bases unmatched. The CDR3 runs to 13 residues. The germline V gene has CDR1 WNHNN and CDR2 SYGVQD (reference sequence). CDR3 DNA sequence: TGCGCCAGGCCAGACAGGGGCGACAATGAGCAGTTCTTC. Its translation is CARPDRGDNEQFF.

The chain employs TRBV2 and TRBJ1-1; D call uncertain. V was cut by 2 bases and J by 0 bases, with 7 bases left in between. The CDR3 is 14 residues long. The germline V gene has CDR1 SNHLY and CDR2 FYNNEI. In DNA form, the CDR3 reads TGTGCCAGCAGTGAACTGTCTTTGAACACTGAAGCTTTCTTT. The encoded protein is CASSELSLNTEAFF.

The gene calls are TRBV7-2 and TRBJ1-2, with D perhaps TRBD1 (6 bases). V was clipped by 4 bases and J by 6 bases, with 18 bases between them. CDR1 and CDR2 from the germline V gene are SGHTA and FQGNSA. The CDR3 runs 15 residues. DNA of the CDR3: TGTGCCAGCAGCTCGATTCAACAGGGTGGACATGGCTACACCTTC. It is translated as CASSSIQQGGHGYTF.

The chain combines TRBV6-4 with TRBJ2-2; 12 positions agree with TRBD2. The CDR3 consists of 15 residues. Looked up from germline, CDR1 is MRHNA and CDR2 is SNTAGT. V gave up 7 bases and J gave up 2 bases; unmatched junction bases: 2. CDR3 residues: CASKGLAGNTGELFF. CDR3 DNA sequence: TGTGCCAGCAAGGGACTAGCGGGCAACACCGGGGAGCTGTTTTTT.

This clone showed up just once. The chain uses TRBV5-1 and TRBJ2-3, with 10 positions matching TRBD2. The CDR3 sequence is 16 residues long. Germline loops: CDR1 SGHRS, CDR2 YFSETQ. J lost 0 bases, V lost 1 base, and 2 bases had no gene match. CDR3 coding DNA: TGCGCCAGCAGCTTGACTAGCGGGGCGAGCACAGATACGCAGTATTTT. Its protein product is CASSLTSGASTDTQYF.

V and J are TRBV3-1 (or the pseudogene TRBV3-2) and TRBJ1-2; no firm D call. The CDR3 is made up of 15 amino acids. V was clipped by 4 bases and J by 8 bases, with 20 bases between them. CDR1 is LGHDT and CDR2 is YNNKEL in the germline V gene (reference sequence). The DNA for the CDR3 is TGTGCCAGCAGCCCAGACTCCCGGAGAGGGTCCGGCTACACCTTC. As protein: CASSPDSRRGSGYTF.

This chain links TRBV7-6 with TRBJ2-7; 8 nucleotides match TRBD1. Per the germline V gene, CDR1 is SGHVS and CDR2 is FNYEAQ. The length of the CDR3 is 13 residues. Trimming at V came to 5 bases and at J to 4 bases, leaving 4 bases not matched to a gene. The CDR3 sequence: CASSPWTGYEQYF. The DNA of the CDR3 is TGTGCCAGCAGCCCCTGGACAGGGTACGAGCAGTACTTC.

J is TRBJ1-2 and V is TRBV30, with 8 positions matching TRBD1. V was pared by 2 bases and J by 4 bases, with 9 bases of the junction left unmatched. CDR3 length: 15 amino acids. Germline V gene lookup returns CDR1 GTSNPN and CDR2 SVGIG (reference sequence). The CDR3 region has the DNA TGTGCCTGGAGTCCTCGACCAGGGGGCGTCTATGGCTACACCTTC. Residues: CAWSPRPGGVYGYTF.

The chain uses TRBV5-1 and TRBJ2-7; D possibly corresponds to TRBD1 (6 bases). The V end lost 4 bases, the J end lost 7 bases, and 18 bases lay between the germline ends. Germline CDR1 reads SGHRS; CDR2 reads YFSETQ. CDR3 size: 14 residues. The CDR3 spells CASSASRLGGEQYF. The CDR3 DNA is TGCGCCAGCAGCGCGTCCCGCCTAGGGGGTGAGCAGTACTTC.

The gene calls are TRBV27 and TRBJ2-7; the D gene is possibly TRBD1 (6 bases). Germline V gene data show CDR1 as MNHEY and CDR2 as SMNVEV (reference sequence). The CDR3 extends over 14 amino acids. Trimming shortened V by 5 bases and J by 1 base, and 12 bases separated the two germline ends. CDR3 DNA sequence: TGTGCCAGCAGTAGCTACAGGGATTCCTACGAGCAGTACTTC. Its translation: CASSSYRDSYEQYF.

V gene TRBV30 combines with J gene TRBJ1-5; 7 nucleotides agree with TRBD1. The length of the CDR3 is 15 residues. With 0 bases clipped from V and 5 bases from J, the junction kept 7 bases outside the gene matches. Germline assignment: CDR1 GTSNPN and CDR2 SVGIG (reference sequence). The CDR3 region is CAWSVRGRGDQPQHF. CDR3 bases: TGTGCCTGGAGTGTAAGGGGCAGGGGGGATCAGCCCCAGCATTTT.

The V call is TRBV6-4, the J call TRBJ2-1, with 9 bases fitting TRBD2. The germline V gene encodes CDR1 MRHNA and CDR2 SNTAGT. Trimming removed 3 bases from V and 3 bases from J; junction bases left unmatched: 6. The CDR3 contains 16 residues. CDR3 sequence reads: CASSDEAGGLYNEQFF. In DNA, the CDR3 is TGTGCCAGCAGTGATGAAGCGGGGGGCCTCTACAATGAGCAGTTCTTC.